The source of this T cell receptor beta chain is a study of blood T cell repertoires in COVID-19. Germline CDR1 MNHEY, CDR2 SMNVEV (reference sequence). The J segment lost 2 bases and the V segment lost 5 bases, leaving 4 bases of the junction unmatched. The CDR3 length is 14 residues. The method was immunoSEQ multiplex PCR; TCRdb's version includes in-frame clones alone and lacks a portion of them. The data contain 90,000 or so clones, about 91% of them seen just once; the ten biggest clones take up 1.8%. The V call is TRBV27, the J call TRBJ1-2; 8 nucleotides align to TRBD1. This TCR was sampled from a human donor with active COVID-19. The donor label of this sample is uncertain. The source material was peripheral blood. This chain's CDR3 is CASSRTGTNYGYTF. CDR3 nucleotides: TGTGCCAGCAGTCGGACAGGGACCAACTATGGCTACACCTTC.